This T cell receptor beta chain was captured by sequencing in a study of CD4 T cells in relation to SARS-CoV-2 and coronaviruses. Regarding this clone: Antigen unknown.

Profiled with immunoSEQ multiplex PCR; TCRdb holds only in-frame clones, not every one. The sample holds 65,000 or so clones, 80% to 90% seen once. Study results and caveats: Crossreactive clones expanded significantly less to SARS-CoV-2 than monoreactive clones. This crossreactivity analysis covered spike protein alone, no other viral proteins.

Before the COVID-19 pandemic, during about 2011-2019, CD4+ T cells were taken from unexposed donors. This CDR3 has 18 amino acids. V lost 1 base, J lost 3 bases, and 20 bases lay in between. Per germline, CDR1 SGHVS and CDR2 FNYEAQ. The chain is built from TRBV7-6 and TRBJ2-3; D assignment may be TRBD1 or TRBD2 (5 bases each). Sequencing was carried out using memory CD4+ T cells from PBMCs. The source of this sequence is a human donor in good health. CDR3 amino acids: CASSLGPGGGSLTDTQYF. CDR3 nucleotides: TGTGCCAGCAGCTTAGGGCCGGGTGGGGGATCGTTAACAGATACGCAGTATTTT.